This is a list of T cell receptor beta chains from one sample in a study of T cells after yellow fever vaccination. TCRdb itself ran the 5' RACE reads through MiXCR, one entry per CDR3 protein. Seen here are tens of thousands of distinct CDR3 sequences, 6.5% observed once, and the top ten hold 37%. The sequencing used CD8+ T cells sorted from PBMCs, collected roughly 45 days after the first yellow fever vaccination. The receptor set was obtained from a man younger than 35 who received the YFV17D yellow fever vaccine. Each CDR3 is given with its conserved first and last residue. Each record gives: CDR3 protein, CDR3 DNA, V gene, D gene, J gene, clone size. A D gene is named only where the DNA matches it firmly. Rows give clone size only sometimes, using once, few, many, or a class for an expanded clone.

CDR3aa: CASASSGWALEGELFF; CDR3nt: TGCGCCAGCGCCTCCAGCGGGTGGGCTTTGGAAGGGGAGCTGTTTTTT; v_gene: TRBV5-1; d_gene: .; j_gene: TRBJ2-2; abundance: many
CDR3aa: CATGQGIGTEAFF; CDR3nt: TGTGCCACCGGACAGGGAATAGGTACTGAAGCTTTCTTT; v_gene: TRBV19; d_gene: TRBD1; j_gene: TRBJ1-1; abundance: .
CDR3aa: CASSIGQGASVGELFF; CDR3nt: TGTGCCAGCAGCATTGGACAGGGGGCCAGCGTCGGGGAGCTGTTTTTT; v_gene: TRBV12-3/TRBV12-4; d_gene: TRBD1; j_gene: TRBJ2-2; abundance: many
CDR3aa: CASSYSQGETFF; CDR3nt: TGTGCCAGCAGTTACTCACAGGGTGAGACTTTCTTT; v_gene: TRBV6-5; d_gene: .; j_gene: TRBJ1-1; abundance: few
CDR3aa: CSVEGDRSSYNEQFF; CDR3nt: TGCAGCGTTGAAGGAGACAGGAGCTCCTACAATGAGCAGTTCTTC; v_gene: TRBV29-1; d_gene: .; j_gene: TRBJ2-1; abundance: many
CDR3aa: CASSQAHLGGYVYEQYF; CDR3nt: TGCGCCAGCAGCCAAGCCCACCTAGGGGGGTACGTCTACGAGCAGTACTTC; v_gene: TRBV4-1; d_gene: .; j_gene: TRBJ2-7; abundance: .
CDR3aa: CASSLAESALVGTDTQYF; CDR3nt: TGTGCCAGCAGCTTAGCGGAGAGTGCACTAGTTGGCACAGATACGCAGTATTTT; v_gene: TRBV7-6; d_gene: .; j_gene: TRBJ2-3; abundance: many
CDR3aa: CASSPTGSSNQPQHF; CDR3nt: TGTGCCAGCAGCCCGACAGGGAGCAGCAATCAGCCCCAGCATTTT; v_gene: TRBV7-9; d_gene: TRBD1; j_gene: TRBJ1-5; abundance: few
CDR3aa: CAMQGGGTEAFF; CDR3nt: TGTGCCATGCAGGGTGGAGGAACTGAAGCTTTCTTT; v_gene: TRBV10-3; d_gene: .; j_gene: TRBJ1-1; abundance: many
CDR3aa: CASSLAVDRLNTEAFF; CDR3nt: TGTGCCAGCAGCTTAGCCGTGGACCGATTGAACACTGAAGCTTTCTTT; v_gene: TRBV7-9; d_gene: .; j_gene: TRBJ1-1; abundance: .
CDR3aa: CASTGRGRETQYF; CDR3nt: TGCGCCAGCACGGGCAGGGGGCGAGAGACCCAGTACTTC; v_gene: TRBV5-1; d_gene: TRBD1; j_gene: TRBJ2-5; abundance: many
CDR3aa: CSGRGLAGPLGTDTQYF; CDR3nt: TGCAGTGGGAGGGGACTAGCGGGGCCTTTGGGCACAGATACGCAGTATTTT; v_gene: TRBV20-1; d_gene: TRBD2; j_gene: TRBJ2-3; abundance: few
CDR3aa: CASRKGTNEQFF; CDR3nt: TGTGCCAGCAGAAAAGGAACCAATGAGCAGTTCTTC; v_gene: TRBV6-6; d_gene: .; j_gene: TRBJ2-1; abundance: many
CDR3aa: CASSLGADHTFTDTQYF; CDR3nt: TGCGCCAGCAGCTTGGGGGCCGATCACACGTTCACAGATACGCAGTATTTT; v_gene: TRBV5-1; d_gene: .; j_gene: TRBJ2-3; abundance: .
CDR3aa: CSARLAGGSTDTQYF; CDR3nt: TGCAGCGCAAGACTAGCGGGGGGAAGCACAGATACGCAGTATTTT; v_gene: TRBV29-1; d_gene: TRBD2; j_gene: TRBJ2-3; abundance: many
CDR3aa: CASSEPAAGVRSNEQFF; CDR3nt: TGTGCCAGCAGTGAACCGGCTGCAGGGGTGAGGTCCAATGAGCAGTTCTTC; v_gene: TRBV2; d_gene: .; j_gene: TRBJ2-1; abundance: few
CDR3aa: CAWSRQGRPYEQYF; CDR3nt: TGTGCCTGGAGTCGACAGGGAAGGCCCTACGAGCAGTACTTC; v_gene: TRBV30; d_gene: TRBD1; j_gene: TRBJ2-7; abundance: .
CDR3aa: CASSLLLAGGLYNEQFF; CDR3nt: TGTGCCAGCAGCTTGTTGTTAGCGGGGGGGTTATACAATGAGCAGTTCTTC; v_gene: TRBV5-4; d_gene: TRBD2; j_gene: TRBJ2-1; abundance: few
CDR3aa: CASSHILAGDYNEQFF; CDR3nt: TGTGCCAGCAGCCATATTCTAGCGGGGGATTACAATGAGCAGTTCTTC; v_gene: TRBV7-2; d_gene: TRBD2; j_gene: TRBJ2-1; abundance: many
CDR3aa: CSAKKRNGYTF; CDR3nt: TGCAGTGCGAAAAAGCGGAATGGCTACACCTTC; v_gene: TRBV20-1; d_gene: .; j_gene: TRBJ1-2; abundance: few
CDR3aa: CASSSAGRGYEQYF; CDR3nt: TGTGCCAGCAGTTCAGCCGGAAGGGGATACGAGCAGTACTTC; v_gene: TRBV6-5; d_gene: .; j_gene: TRBJ2-7; abundance: few
CDR3aa: CASSFSVPREQFF; CDR3nt: TGTGCCAGCAGTTTTTCGGTACCCAGGGAGCAGTTCTTC; v_gene: TRBV12-3/TRBV12-4; d_gene: .; j_gene: TRBJ2-1; abundance: many
CDR3aa: CSARDLLAGGYYNEQFF; CDR3nt: TGCAGTGCTAGAGATCTACTAGCGGGGGGGTATTACAATGAGCAGTTCTTC; v_gene: TRBV20-1; d_gene: TRBD2; j_gene: TRBJ2-1; abundance: .
CDR3aa: CASIDKTYEQYF; CDR3nt: TGTGCCAGCATAGACAAGACCTACGAGCAGTACTTC; v_gene: TRBV25-1; d_gene: .; j_gene: TRBJ2-7; abundance: few
CDR3aa: CASSLRNTGELFF; CDR3nt: TGTGCCAGCAGCTTGAGGAACACCGGGGAGCTGTTTTTT; v_gene: TRBV11-2; d_gene: .; j_gene: TRBJ2-2; abundance: many
CDR3aa: CASSYPYDRALAKNIQYF; CDR3nt: TGTGCCAGCAGTTACCCCTATGACAGGGCTTTAGCCAAAAACATTCAGTACTTC; v_gene: TRBV6-2/TRBV6-3; d_gene: TRBD1; j_gene: TRBJ2-4; abundance: many
CDR3aa: CSAVMGGVGETQYF; CDR3nt: TGCAGCGCGGTGATGGGCGGAGTCGGAGAGACCCAGTACTTC; v_gene: TRBV29-1; d_gene: .; j_gene: TRBJ2-5; abundance: many
CDR3aa: CASSPGTGATDTQYF; CDR3nt: TGTGCCAGCAGCCCCGGGACAGGGGCGACAGATACGCAGTATTTT; v_gene: TRBV27; d_gene: TRBD1; j_gene: TRBJ2-3; abundance: .
CDR3aa: CSARVGTVGGLPAWRTQYF; CDR3nt: TGCAGTGCTAGAGTTGGAACAGTTGGGGGTCTTCCCGCTTGGAGGACCCAGTACTTC; v_gene: TRBV20-1; d_gene: .; j_gene: TRBJ2-5; abundance: many
CDR3aa: CASSPVGGRDPGELFF; CDR3nt: TGTGCCAGCAGTCCCGTAGGGGGTCGGGATCCCGGGGAGCTGTTTTTT; v_gene: TRBV12-3/TRBV12-4; d_gene: .; j_gene: TRBJ2-2; abundance: many
CDR3aa: CASSAKGTAAPIGYTF; CDR3nt: TGTGCCAGCAGCGCCAAGGGGACAGCCGCCCCTATTGGCTACACCTTC; v_gene: TRBV7-2; d_gene: TRBD1; j_gene: TRBJ1-2; abundance: many
CDR3aa: CASSLWTSGGRQETQYF; CDR3nt: TGTGCCAGCAGTTTATGGACTAGCGGGGGCAGGCAAGAGACCCAGTACTTC; v_gene: TRBV28; d_gene: TRBD2; j_gene: TRBJ2-5; abundance: many
CDR3aa: CASSQRSEGPVEQYF; CDR3nt: TGCGCCAGCAGCCAACGGAGCGAAGGCCCTGTCGAGCAGTACTTC; v_gene: TRBV4-1; d_gene: .; j_gene: TRBJ2-7; abundance: many
CDR3aa: CASSLFGAGGQHSSPYEQYF; CDR3nt: TGCGCCAGCAGCCTTTTTGGGGCGGGGGGACAACATAGTTCACCCTACGAGCAGTACTTC; v_gene: TRBV4-1; d_gene: TRBD2; j_gene: TRBJ2-7; abundance: many
CDR3aa: CASGDFRRSADNEQFF; CDR3nt: TGTGCCAGCGGGGACTTCAGACGATCGGCCGACAATGAGCAGTTCTTC; v_gene: TRBV7-2; d_gene: .; j_gene: TRBJ2-1; abundance: many
CDR3aa: CASSYSSRAETQYF; CDR3nt: TGTGCCAGCAGTTACTCGTCTAGGGCCGAGACCCAGTACTTC; v_gene: TRBV6-5; d_gene: .; j_gene: TRBJ2-5; abundance: .
CDR3aa: CSARLIDRGRETQYF; CDR3nt: TGCAGTGCTAGATTGATAGACAGGGGCAGGGAGACCCAGTACTTC; v_gene: TRBV20-1; d_gene: TRBD1; j_gene: TRBJ2-5; abundance: .
CDR3aa: CASSRETGGATYNEQFF; CDR3nt: TGTGCCAGCAGCAGAGAAACAGGGGGCGCAACCTACAATGAGCAGTTCTTC; v_gene: TRBV7-6; d_gene: TRBD1; j_gene: TRBJ2-1; abundance: many
CDR3aa: CASSEYWGEAFF; CDR3nt: TGTGCCAGCAGTGAATATTGGGGTGAAGCTTTCTTT; v_gene: TRBV6-1; d_gene: .; j_gene: TRBJ1-1; abundance: many
CDR3aa: CASSFLAGPSNEQFF; CDR3nt: TGTGCCAGCAGTTTTCTAGCGGGGCCCTCCAATGAGCAGTTCTTC; v_gene: TRBV27; d_gene: TRBD2; j_gene: TRBJ2-1; abundance: few
CDR3aa: CASSLIGGNQPQHF; CDR3nt: TGTGCCAGCAGTTTAATAGGCGGCAATCAGCCCCAGCATTTT; v_gene: TRBV27; d_gene: .; j_gene: TRBJ1-5; abundance: many
CDR3aa: CASSYKPPEGGEDTQYF; CDR3nt: TGTGCCAGCAGTTACAAGCCCCCAGAGGGGGGGGAAGATACGCAGTATTTT; v_gene: TRBV6-2/TRBV6-3; d_gene: .; j_gene: TRBJ2-3; abundance: .